The rows below give T cell receptor beta chains drawn from one sample of a study of T cell changes during pregnancy in multiple sclerosis. The protocol was immunoSEQ multiplex PCR, while the TCRdb copy is restricted to in-frame clones and leaves out a portion. The repertoire consists of 39,000 or so clones, with 90% occurring once and the leading ten covering less than 12%. The source material was CD8+ T cells from peripheral blood mononuclear cells, sampled in the first trimester of pregnancy. The receptors come from a female donor with multiple sclerosis, enrolled in a pregnancy study. Both conserved end residues are part of each CDR3. A D gene is named only where the DNA matches it firmly. Clone size, where shown, is once, few, many, or a class for clones that have expanded.

- | TRBJ1-5 | TRBD1 | TRBV4-1 | CASSQGDRGGNQPQHF | TGCGCCAGCAGCCAAGGGGACAGGGGGGGCAATCAGCCCCAGCATTTT
- | TRBJ2-5 | - | TRBV4-3 | CASSQDFLSATGETQYF | TGCGCCAGCAGCCAGGATTTCCTCAGTGCAACGGGGGAGACCCAGTACTTC
- | TRBJ1-1 | - | TRBV5-6 | CAGAPGPGTEAFF | TGTGCCGGGGCCCCGGGCCCCGGGACTGAAGCTTTCTTT
- | TRBJ1-2 | - | TRBV19 | CASSIRSGLGYTF | TGTGCCAGTAGTATTCGTTCAGGGCTTGGCTACACCTTC
- | TRBJ1-2 | - | TRBV25-1 | CASSEFGMQAANTF | TGTGCCAGCAGTGAATTTGGTATGCAGGCTGCGAACACCTTC
- | TRBJ2-1 | TRBD2 | TRBV9 | CASSVGALSGGAGNEQFF | TGTGCCAGCAGCGTAGGGGCCCTTAGCGGGGGGGCCGGAAATGAGCAGTTCTTC
- | TRBJ1-1 | - | TRBV7-6 | CASSPPGELNTEAFF | TGTGCCAGCAGTCCGCCCGGGGAATTGAACACTGAAGCTTTCTTT
- | TRBJ1-1 | - | TRBV19 | CASSISAGYTEAFF | TGTGCCAGTAGTATATCCGCAGGCTACACTGAAGCTTTCTTT
- | TRBJ1-3 | - | TRBV5-1 | CASSPSSDTGNTIYF | TGCGCCAGTAGCCCGAGTTCCGATACTGGAAACACCATATATTTT
once | TRBJ2-3 | TRBD2 | TRBV6-6 | CASSQTGGLDTQYF | TGTGCCAGCAGCCAGACGGGGGGTTTAGATACGCAGTATTTT
- | TRBJ2-1 | - | TRBV9 | CASSSGVNNEQFF | TGTGCCAGCAGCTCCGGGGTTAACAATGAGCAGTTCTTC
- | TRBJ2-1 | TRBD2 | TRBV19 | CASSIDRGSGTHEQFF | TGTGCCAGTAGTATAGATAGGGGTAGCGGGACTCACGAGCAGTTCTTC
- | TRBJ2-1 | - | TRBV12-5 | CASGHEEYGANEQFF | TGTGCTAGTGGTCACGAGGAGTATGGGGCGAATGAGCAGTTCTTC
- | TRBJ1-2 | - | TRBV21-1 | CASSIRFWGYTF | TGTGCCAGCAGCATCAGGTTTTGGGGCTACACCTTC
- | TRBJ2-1 | - | TRBV18 | CASSPWTMESYNEQFF | TGTGCCAGCTCCCCATGGACTATGGAGAGTTACAATGAGCAGTTCTTC
- | TRBJ1-1 | - | TRBV4-1 | CASSQDVGGTEAFF | TGCGCCAGCAGCCAAGATGTAGGGGGCACTGAAGCTTTCTTT
- | TRBJ1-1 | - | TRBV29-1 | CSVFTRGMNTEAFF | TGCAGCGTTTTTACCAGGGGTATGAACACTGAAGCTTTCTTT
- | TRBJ1-5 | TRBD1 | TRBV7-9 | CASSSTQGAGNQPQHF | TGTGCCAGCAGCTCCACACAGGGGGCAGGCAATCAGCCCCAGCATTTT
- | TRBJ2-2 | - | TRBV9 | CASMEGTNTGELFF | TGTGCCAGCATGGAGGGTACGAACACCGGGGAGCTGTTTTTT
- | TRBJ2-2 | - | TRBV27 | CASSFSKGGLGLTGELFF | TGTGCCAGCAGTTTTTCGAAGGGGGGGCTCGGGTTAACCGGGGAGCTGTTTTTT
- | TRBJ2-1 | - | TRBV27 | CASSFQGSYNEQFF | TGTGCCAGCAGTTTCCAGGGCTCCTACAATGAGCAGTTCTTC
once | TRBJ1-5 | - | TRBV27 | CASSLSYGGRRQPQHF | TGTGCCAGCAGTTTATCTTACGGAGGGAGAAGGCAGCCCCAGCATTTT
once | TRBJ2-7 | - | TRBV30 | CAWSGGRASYEQYF | TGTGCCTGGAGTGGGGGCAGGGCATCCTACGAGCAGTACTTC
- | TRBJ1-1 | - | TRBV9 | CASSVDGDMNTEAFF | TGTGCCAGCAGCGTAGATGGGGACATGAACACTGAAGCTTTCTTT
once | TRBJ1-5 | TRBD1 | TRBV2 | CASSRQGAGQPQHF | TGTGCCAGCAGTAGACAGGGGGCCGGACAGCCCCAGCATTTT
- | TRBJ1-1 | - | TRBV6-1 | CASSPTDRFYTEAFF | TGTGCCAGCAGCCCTACCGACAGGTTTTACACTGAAGCTTTCTTT
- | TRBJ1-6 | - | TRBV4-3 | CASSQFSGNSPLHF | TGCGCCAGCAGCCAATTCTCAGGGAATTCACCCCTCCACTTT
- | TRBJ2-7 | TRBD2 | TRBV14 | CASSHADGRALEQYF | TGTGCCAGCAGCCACGCGGACGGGAGGGCACTCGAGCAGTACTTC
- | TRBJ2-3 | TRBD1 | TRBV4-1 | CASSQEGTGIRGTDTQYF | TGCGCCAGCAGCCAAGAGGGGACAGGGATTCGTGGGACAGATACGCAGTATTTT
- | TRBJ2-5 | - | TRBV30 | CALTAGETQYF | TGTGCCTTGACAGCCGGGGAGACCCAGTACTTC
- | TRBJ1-4 | TRBD1 | TRBV27 | CASSTRQGSNEKLFF | TGTGCCAGCAGTACCAGACAGGGGAGTAATGAAAAACTGTTTTTT
- | TRBJ2-5 | TRBD2 | TRBV7-8 | CASSPRTSGIETQYF | TGTGCCAGCAGCCCCAGGACTAGCGGGATTGAGACCCAGTACTTC
- | TRBJ1-4 | TRBD1 | TRBV7-9 | CASSLTGQGVRGEKLFF | TGTGCCAGCAGCTTAACGGGGCAGGGGGTGCGAGGAGAAAAACTGTTTTTT
- | TRBJ1-2 | - | TRBV10-3 | CAISESSIDNYGYTF | TGTGCCATCAGTGAGTCGAGTATAGATAACTATGGCTACACCTTC
once | TRBJ2-2 | TRBD1 | TRBV7-7 | CASSLGGQGAGELFF | TGTGCCAGCAGCTTAGGGGGACAGGGGGCCGGGGAGCTGTTTTTT
- | TRBJ2-3 | TRBD1 | TRBV11-2 | CASSSLAGGVTDTQYF | TGTGCCAGCAGCTCCCTAGCAGGGGGCGTCACAGATACGCAGTATTTT
- | TRBJ1-1 | - | TRBV10-2 | CASIGGGGTEAFF | TGCGCCAGCATCGGCGGGGGGGGTACTGAAGCTTTCTTT
- | TRBJ2-7 | - | TRBV6-5 | CASRTSGTFSYEQYF | TGTGCCAGCAGGACCTCCGGGACTTTTTCCTACGAGCAGTACTTC
- | TRBJ1-2 | TRBD1 | TRBV29-1 | CSVRTGNYGYTF | TGCAGCGTGAGGACAGGGAACTATGGCTACACCTTC
once | TRBJ2-7 | TRBD2 | TRBV9 | CASSATSGVYEQYF | TGTGCCAGCAGCGCCACTAGCGGGGTATACGAGCAGTACTTC